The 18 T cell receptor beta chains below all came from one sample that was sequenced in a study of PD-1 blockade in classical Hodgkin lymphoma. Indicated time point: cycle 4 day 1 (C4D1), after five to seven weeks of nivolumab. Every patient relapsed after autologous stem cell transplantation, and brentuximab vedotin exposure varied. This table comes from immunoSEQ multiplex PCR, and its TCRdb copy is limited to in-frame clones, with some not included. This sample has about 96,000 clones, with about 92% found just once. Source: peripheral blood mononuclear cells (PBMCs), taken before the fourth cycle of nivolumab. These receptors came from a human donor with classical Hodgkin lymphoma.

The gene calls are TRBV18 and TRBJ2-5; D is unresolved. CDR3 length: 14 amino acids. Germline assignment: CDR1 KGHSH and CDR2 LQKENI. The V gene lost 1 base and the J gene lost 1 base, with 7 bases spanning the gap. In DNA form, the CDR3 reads TGTGCCAGCTCACCACGGCCCCCCCAAGAGACCCAGTACTTC. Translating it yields CASSPRPPQETQYF.

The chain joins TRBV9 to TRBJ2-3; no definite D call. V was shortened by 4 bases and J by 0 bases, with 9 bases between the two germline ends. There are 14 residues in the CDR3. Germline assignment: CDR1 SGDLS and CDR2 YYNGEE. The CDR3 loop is CASSIGPSTDTQYF. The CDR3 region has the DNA TGTGCCAGCAGCATTGGGCCCAGCACAGATACGCAGTATTTT. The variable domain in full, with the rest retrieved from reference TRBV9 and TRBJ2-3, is DSGVTQTPKHLITATGQRVTLRCSPRSGDLSVYWYQQSLDQGLQFLIQYYNGEERAKGNILERFSAQQFPDLHSELNLSSLELGDSALYFCASSIGPSTDTQYFGPGTRLTVL.

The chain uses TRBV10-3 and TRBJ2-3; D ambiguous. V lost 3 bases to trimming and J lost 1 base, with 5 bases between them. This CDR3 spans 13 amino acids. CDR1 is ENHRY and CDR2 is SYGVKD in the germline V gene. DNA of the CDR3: TGTGCCATCAGTGACGGTGGCACAGATACGCAGTATTTT. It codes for CAISDGGTDTQYF.

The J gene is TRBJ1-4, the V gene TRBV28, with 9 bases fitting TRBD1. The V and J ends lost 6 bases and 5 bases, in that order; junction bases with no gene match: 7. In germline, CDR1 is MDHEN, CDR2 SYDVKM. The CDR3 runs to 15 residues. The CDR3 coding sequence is TGTGCCAGCAGGCCGACCGGGACAGGGAATGAAAAACTGTTTTTT. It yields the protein CASRPTGTGNEKLFF. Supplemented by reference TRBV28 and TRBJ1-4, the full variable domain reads DVKVTQSSRYLVKRTGEKVFLECVQDMDHENMFWYRQDPGLGLRLIYFSYDVKMKEKGDIPEGYSVSREKKERFSLILESASTNQTSMYLCASRPTGTGNEKLFFGSGTQLSVL.

CDR3 amino acids: CASSLVPGLAGSELNEQFF. The CDR3 DNA reads as TGTGCCAGCAGCTTGGTACCCGGACTAGCTGGTAGTGAGCTCAATGAGCAGTTCTTC. This sequence joins TRBV5-4 and TRBJ2-1; 8 nucleotides match TRBD2. Looked up from germline, CDR1 is SGHNT and CDR2 is YYREEE (reference sequence). The CDR3 sequence is 19 residues long. The V segment lost 0 bases and the J segment 6 bases; nucleotides outside the gene matches: 17.

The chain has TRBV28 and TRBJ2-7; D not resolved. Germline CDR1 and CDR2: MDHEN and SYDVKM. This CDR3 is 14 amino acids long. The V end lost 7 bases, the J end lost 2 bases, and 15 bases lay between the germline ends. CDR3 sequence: CASTPFTGAYEQYF. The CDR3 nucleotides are TGTGCCAGCACCCCCTTCACTGGAGCCTACGAGCAGTACTTC. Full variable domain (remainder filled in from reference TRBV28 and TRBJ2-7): DVKVTQSSRYLVKRTGEKVFLECVQDMDHENMFWYRQDPGLGLRLIYFSYDVKMKEKGDIPEGYSVSREKKERFSLILESASTNQTSMYLCASTPFTGAYEQYFGPGTRLTVT.

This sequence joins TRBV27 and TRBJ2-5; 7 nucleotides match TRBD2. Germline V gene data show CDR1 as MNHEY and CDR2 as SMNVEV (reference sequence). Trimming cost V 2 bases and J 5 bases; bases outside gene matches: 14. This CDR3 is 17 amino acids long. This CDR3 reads CASSLVYPAGVIETQYF. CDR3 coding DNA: TGTGCCAGCAGTTTAGTTTATCCCGCGGGAGTAATCGAGACCCAGTACTTC.

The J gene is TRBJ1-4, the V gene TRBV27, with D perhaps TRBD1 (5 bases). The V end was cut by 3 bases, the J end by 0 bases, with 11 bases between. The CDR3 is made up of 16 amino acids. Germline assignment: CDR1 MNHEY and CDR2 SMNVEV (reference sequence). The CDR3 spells CASSLVWGSTNEKLFF. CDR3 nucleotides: TGTGCCAGCAGTTTGGTCTGGGGGTCAACTAATGAAAAACTGTTTTTT.

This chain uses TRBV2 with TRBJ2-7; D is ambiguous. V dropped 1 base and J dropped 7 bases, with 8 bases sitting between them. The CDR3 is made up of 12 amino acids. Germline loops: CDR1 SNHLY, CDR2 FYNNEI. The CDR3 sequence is CASSEVLLEQYF. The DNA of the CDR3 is TGTGCCAGCAGTGAAGTCCTTTTGGAGCAGTACTTC.

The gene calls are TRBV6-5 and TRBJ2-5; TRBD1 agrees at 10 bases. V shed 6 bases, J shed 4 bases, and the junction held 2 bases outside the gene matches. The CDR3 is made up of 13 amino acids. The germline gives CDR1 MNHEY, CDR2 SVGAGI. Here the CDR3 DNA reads TGTGCCAGCAGAGGGACAGGGGTAGAGACCCAGTACTTC. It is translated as CASRGTGVETQYF.

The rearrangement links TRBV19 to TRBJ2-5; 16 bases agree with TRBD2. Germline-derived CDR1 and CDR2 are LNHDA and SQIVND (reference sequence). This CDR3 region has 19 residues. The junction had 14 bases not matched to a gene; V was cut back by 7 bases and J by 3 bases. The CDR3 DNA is TGTGCCAGTACCGCGACAGGGTGGGGGACTAGCGGGAGGGAAGAGACCCAGTACTTC. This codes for CASTATGWGTSGREETQYF.

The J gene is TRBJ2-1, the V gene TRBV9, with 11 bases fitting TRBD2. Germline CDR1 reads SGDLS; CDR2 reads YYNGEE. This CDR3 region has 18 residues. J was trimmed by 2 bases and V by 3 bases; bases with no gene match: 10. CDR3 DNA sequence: TGTGCCAGCAGCGAAAGAGCTAGCGGGAGGTCGCCCTACAATGAGCAGTTCTTC. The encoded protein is CASSERASGRSPYNEQFF.

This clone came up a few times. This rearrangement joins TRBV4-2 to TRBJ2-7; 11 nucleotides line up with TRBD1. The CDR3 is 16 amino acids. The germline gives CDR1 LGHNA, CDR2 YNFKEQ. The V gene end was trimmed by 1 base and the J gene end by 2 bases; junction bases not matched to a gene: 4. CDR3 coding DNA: TGTGCCAGCAGCCAAGGAATGGGACAGGGGGCCTACGAGCAGTACTTC. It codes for CASSQGMGQGAYEQYF.

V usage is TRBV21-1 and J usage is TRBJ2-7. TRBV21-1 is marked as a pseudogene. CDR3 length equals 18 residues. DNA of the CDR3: TGTGCCAGCAGCAAAGGAAGAGGAGTGGGAATACCAGCCTACGAGCAGTACTTC. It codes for CASSKGRGVGIPAYEQYF.

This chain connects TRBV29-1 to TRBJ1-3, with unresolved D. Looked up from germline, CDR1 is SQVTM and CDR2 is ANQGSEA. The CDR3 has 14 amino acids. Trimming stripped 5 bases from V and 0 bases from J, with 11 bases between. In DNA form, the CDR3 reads TGCAGCGTTCGGAAGGAGAGCTCTGGAAACACCATATATTTT. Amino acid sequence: CSVRKESSGNTIYF.

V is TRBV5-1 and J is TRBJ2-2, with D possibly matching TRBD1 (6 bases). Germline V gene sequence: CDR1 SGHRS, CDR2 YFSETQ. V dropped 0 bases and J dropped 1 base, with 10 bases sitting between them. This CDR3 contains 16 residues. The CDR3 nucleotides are TGCGCCAGCAGCTTGGCCGGGACAATGAACACCGGGGAGCTGTTTTTT. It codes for CASSLAGTMNTGELFF.

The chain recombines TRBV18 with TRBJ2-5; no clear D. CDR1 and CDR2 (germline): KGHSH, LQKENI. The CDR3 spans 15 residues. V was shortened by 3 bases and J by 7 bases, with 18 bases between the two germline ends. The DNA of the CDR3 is TGTGCCAGCTCACCCCAGGTGGGCTGGCCCAGGACCCAGTACTTC. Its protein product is CASSPQVGWPRTQYF.

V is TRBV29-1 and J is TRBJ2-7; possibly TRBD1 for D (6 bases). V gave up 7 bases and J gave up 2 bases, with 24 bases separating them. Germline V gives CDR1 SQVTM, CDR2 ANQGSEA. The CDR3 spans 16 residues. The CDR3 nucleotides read TGCAGCGCTGCGGAATCGGGCAGGGGTTCCCCCTACGAGCAGTACTTC. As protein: CSAAESGRGSPYEQYF.